Here is one T cell receptor beta chain with its context. What it recognizes is unknown. The data are from a study of cytomegalovirus exposure and HLA in healthy donors. Whole-study results and caveats: Researchers reported in a later analysis that common viral pathogens appeared linked to several top clusters.

Researchers ran the PCR with 60 Vbeta and 13 Jbeta primers. Sequenced by immunoSEQ multiplex PCR; TCRdb stores in-frame clones only, minus some. The table lists approximately 110,000 clones, 70% to 85% of them singletons. The receptor comes from a woman under 30 in good health and CMV-seronegative. Input material: PBMCs.

DNA of the CDR3: TGCGCCAGCAGCCAAGATAAAAGGACAGGGGCCGCCTACGAGCAGTACGTC. This encodes CASSQDKRTGAAYEQYV. The chain uses TRBV4-1 and TRBJ2-7, with 9 bases aligning to TRBD1. The V gene's germline CDR1 is MGHRA and CDR2 YSYEKL. The CDR3 covers 17 residues. The V segment lost 0 bases and the J segment 2 bases; nucleotides outside the gene matches: 8.